This TCR beta chain is from a study of blood T cell repertoires in COVID-19. Overall study context: Both acute and convalescent COVID-19 samples were obtained from the United States, Italy and Spain. Sources were T cells, B-cell-depleted T cells, or PBMCs; the material itself was cDNA or gDNA.

Trimming removed 3 bases from V and 7 bases from J; junction bases left unmatched: 8. The CDR3 covers 15 residues. CDR1 SGHRS and CDR2 YFSETQ come from the germline V gene. As originally analysed: Amplifying reference gene primers gave estimates of nucleated cell counts. Only in-frame clones appear in the TCRdb table, and some are missing; sequencing was by immunoSEQ multiplex PCR. Clonal size and the V and J genes are those of that table, whereas D and trimming came from the DNA. This table holds under 150,000 clones, about nine tenths found once. The source material was peripheral blood. The clonotype was recovered from a man in his fifties with active COVID-19. The chain uses TRBV5-1 and TRBJ2-1, with 9 bases lining up with TRBD2. As DNA, the CDR3 is TGCGCCAGCAGCTACCAGCGGGGGGCGGGGAATGAGCAGTTCTTC. It specifies CASSYQRGAGNEQFF.